This T cell receptor beta chain was retrieved from a study of neurological immune-mediated disorders. Study-wide points: Levels of TCR clonal expansion peaked in HTLV-1-associated myelopathy and reached their lowest in multiple sclerosis, under those of healthy controls. The absence of shared CDR3 amino acid sequences among expanded clones across subjects suggests private repertoires in all groups.

In its sample, this clonotype was seen many times. Its target is unknown. The V end lost 1 base, the J end lost 3 bases, and 7 bases lay between the germline ends. Germline V gives CDR1 MGHRA, CDR2 YSYEKL. The CDR3 runs 13 residues. As for the cDNA, it was generated by 5'RACE with 10-nucleotide random UMIs. Each CDR3 protein gets one entry after TCRdb re-called the 5' RACE reads with MiXCR. Found here are more than 55,000 distinct CDR3 sequences, more than 8% of them singletons; the top ten hold 12%. The time point denotes: longitudinal time-point 2. The sequence came from a man younger than 45 in good health. Sequenced input: PBMCs. V usage is TRBV4-1 and J usage is TRBJ2-7; the D is unclear. In DNA form, the CDR3 reads TGCGCCAGCAGCCAAGTCCGGAGCTACGAGCAGTACTTC. Its translation is CASSQVRSYEQYF.